This TCR beta chain was observed in a study of T cell responses to AZD1222 COVID-19 vaccine. Study information: Researchers grouped second doses given at about 4 or about 12 weeks into one pool.

Whole-study results and caveats: Recipients of two AZD1222 doses showed rising Spike-specific TCR breadth and depth. Spike was spanned by vaccine-associated CD4 TCRs, which were dominant at 160-218 and 743-854. Repertoires were obtained only post-peak T cell response.

The CDR3 runs 17 residues. Germline CDR1 and CDR2: KGHSH and LQKENI. V shed 3 bases, J shed 5 bases, and the junction held 5 bases outside the gene matches. Data came from immunoSEQ multiplex PCR; TCRdb stores just in-frame clones and leaves some out. This table has 85,000 to 120,000 clones, roughly 90% appearing once. As concerns this clone: What it binds is not known.

V gene TRBV18 combines with J gene TRBJ2-3, with 16 bases matching TRBD2. This clonotype was sampled from an adult in good health. The input for sequencing was peripheral blood, taken on day 0 of AZD1222 vaccination. As DNA, the CDR3 is TGTGCCAGCTCACCTAGGGGACTAGCGGGAGGGCGAGATACGCAGTATTTT. Translating it yields CASSPRGLAGGRDTQYF.